This T cell receptor (beta chain) was found in a study of T-cell reconstitution after alpha-beta-depleted transplantation in children. Library preparation (for TCRbeta) was performed with unique molecular identifiers. TCRdb reprocessed the PCR reads via MiXCR and lists one record per CDR3 protein. The table lists approximately 490,000 distinct CDR3 sequences, roughly a tenth of them singletons. This clonotype was observed at least ten times. Per germline, CDR1 MNHEY and CDR2 SMNVEV (reference sequence). The V and J ends lost 4 bases and 2 bases respectively, with 18 bases between them. The CDR3 runs to 17 residues.

The sample was PBMCs, taken before TCRalphabeta/CD19-depleted stem cell transplant. J is TRBJ2-4 and V is TRBV27; weak D call: TRBD2 (6 bases). The TCR sequence derives from a child aged 2-15 years with inherited bone marrow failure, due to receive a stem cell transplant. CDR3 residues: CASSSTFVGGTKNIQYF. The CDR3 coding sequence is TGTGCCAGCAGTTCCACCTTTGTGGGGGGAACCAAAAACATTCAGTACTTC.